This entry concerns a single T cell receptor (beta chain). This entry is derived from a study of blood T cell repertoires in COVID-19. The overall study: The study drew acute and convalescent COVID-19 samples from the United States, Italy and Spain. PBMCs, B-cell-depleted T cells, or T cells were the source of the cDNA or gDNA that made up the material.

Germline CDR1 ENHRY, CDR2 SYGVKD. The CDR3 is 17 amino acids. The germline V and J ends were trimmed by 7 bases and 0 bases, with 21 bases remaining between them. Sequenced by immunoSEQ multiplex PCR; TCRdb stores in-frame clones only, minus some. The table includes around 200,000 clones, about 90% detected once. Sequenced sample: peripheral blood. V and J are TRBV10-3 and TRBJ1-2, with a tentative D call TRBD1 (5 bases). The receptor was derived from a middle-aged man with acute or convalescent COVID-19. This chain's CDR3 is CAITRVAGNISNYGYTF. The CDR3 nucleotides are TGTGCCATCACCAGGGTGGCAGGGAATATTTCTAACTATGGCTACACCTTC.